What follows is one TCR beta chain and its context. This sample was taken from a study of PD-L1 blockade in urothelial cancer. The wider study: Analysis of the blood was performed 3 weeks (second dose) and 6 weeks after treatment start. Typically, measured as a median, blood samples had over 120,000 T cells.

Generated by immunoSEQ multiplex PCR, the TCRdb table keeps only in-frame clones and is missing some. The sample shows about 95,000 clones, roughly 87% of them seen only once. Time point of the sample: pretreatment peripheral blood. The sequencing here drew on PBMCs, taken around atezolizumab (anti-PD-L1) treatment. The source is a man in his fifties or sixties with urothelial cancer.

The CDR3 protein is CAWVRPPGTGELFF. The DNA for the CDR3 is TGTGCCTGGGTGCGGCCACCGGGAACCGGGGAGCTGTTTTTT. The chain joins TRBV30 to TRBJ2-2; a possible D gene is TRBD2 (5 bases). The V and J ends lost 5 bases and 5 bases respectively, with 15 bases between them. CDR1 and CDR2 (germline): GTSNPN, SVGIG (reference sequence). The CDR3 extends over 14 amino acids. Combining the CDR3 with reference TRBV30 and TRBJ2-2 gives the whole variable domain SQTIHQWPATLVQPVGSPLSLECTVEGTSNPNLYWYRQAAGRGLQLLFYSVGIGQISSEVPQNLSASRPQDRQFILSSKKLLLSDSGFYLCAWVRPPGTGELFFGEGSRLTVL.